This T cell receptor (beta chain) was sequenced during a study of radiotherapy plus CTLA-4 blockade in lung cancer. Study context: There were objective responses in roughly 18% of patients, and 30% to 35% had disease control.

Concerning this clone itself: Its antigen is unidentified.

Some clones are missing from TCRdb's copy, which holds only in-frame ones; the method was immunoSEQ multiplex PCR. The sample has approximately 98,000 clones; 75% to 85% are singletons. Each patient with chemo-refractory metastatic non-small-cell lung cancer was treated with focal radiation plus CTLA-4 blockade using ipilimumab. Looked up from germline, CDR1 is SGHAT and CDR2 is FQNNGV. CDR3 length: 19 amino acids. The V and J ends lost 0 bases and 6 bases, in that order; junction bases with no gene match: 13. Whole-study results and caveats: The best prediction of response reportedly came from early blood T cell clone dynamics, with interferon-beta. Clones derived from tumor TCRs expanded in blood after radiotherapy plus ipilimumab.

This clonotype originated in a human donor with non-small cell lung cancer who had a partial response to radiotherapy plus ipilimumab. The chain has TRBV11-2 and TRBJ2-7, with TRBD2 matching 14 bases. The sample in question was peripheral blood, obtained from a patient treated with radiotherapy plus ipilimumab. CDR3 DNA sequence: TGTGCCAGCAGCTTAGATGGCGTTGGGGGACTAGCGGGAGAGTCCGAGCAGTACTTC. It encodes CASSLDGVGGLAGESEQYF.